This T cell receptor (beta chain) was profiled in a study of T cell repertoires in cytomegalovirus infection. About this clonotype: What it binds is not known.

The germline gives CDR1 MNHNY, CDR2 SVGAGI (reference sequence). The V and J ends lost 2 bases and 7 bases respectively, with 11 bases between them. The CDR3 is made up of 14 amino acids. Study-wide results and caveats: HLA-C-restricted CMV clonotypes gave the most frequent clonotype in two of eight donors.

TCRdb re-called the reads with MiXCR, one entry per CDR3 protein. The sample lists roughly 570,000 distinct CDR3 sequences; about 40% were seen once. The sample in question was cultured PBMCs, obtained from culture after CMV antigen stimulation. This chain links TRBV6-6 with TRBJ2-2; a possible D gene is TRBD1 (5 bases). The source of this sequence is a human donor in good health (CMV status not recorded). Some clones in this sample may be carry-over from other donors' samples. The CDR3: CASSYLQGDGELFF. The CDR3, as DNA: TGTGCCAGCAGTTACCTCCAGGGTGACGGGGAGCTGTTTTTT.